The count of the clone carrying this T cell receptor (beta chain) is one. Its antigen is not known. The data were taken from a study of cytomegalovirus exposure and HLA in healthy donors. These donors were members of the roughly 120-subject validation cohort, a group separate from the roughly 670-subject first cohort. Sequencing used immunoSEQ multiplex PCR; TCRdb keeps in-frame clones, though not all of them. The repertoire has roughly 80,000 clones, approximately 94% of them found once; the top ten carry approximately 3.5%. General study findings and limits: First-cohort TCR clusters were later found to tend to co-occur in the 130 or so validation repertoires. The dataset shows that most TCR sequences were rare, while some public TCRs occurred in many donors. In vitro experiments confirmed that three CMV-associated chains were specific for CMV antigens.

Trimming took 2 bases from V and 8 from J, leaving 21 bases between them. CDR3 length: 16 residues. Germline CDR1 is SNHLY and CDR2 is FYNNEI. The sequence was collected from a woman aged 18-29 years in good health and CMV-seropositive. The specimen sequenced was PBMCs. J is TRBJ1-2 and V is TRBV2; D unresolved. In DNA form, the CDR3 reads TGTGCCAGCAGTGAAATCGTGCGGGCCAAGGCGGAGGGCTACACCTTC. Residues: CASSEIVRAKAEGYTF.